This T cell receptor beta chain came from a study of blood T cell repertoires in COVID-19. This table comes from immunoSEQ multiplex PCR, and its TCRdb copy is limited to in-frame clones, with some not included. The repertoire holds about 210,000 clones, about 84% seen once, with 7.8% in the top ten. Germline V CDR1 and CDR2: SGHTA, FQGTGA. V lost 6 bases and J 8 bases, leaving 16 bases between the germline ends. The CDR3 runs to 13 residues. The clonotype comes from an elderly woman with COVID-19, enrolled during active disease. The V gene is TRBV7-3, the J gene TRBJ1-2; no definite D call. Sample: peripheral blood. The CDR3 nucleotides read TGTGCCAGCAGTGTGGGAGTCGGAGGAGGCTACACCTTC. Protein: CASSVGVGGGYTF.